This TCR beta chain emerged from a study of identical twins. This clonotype was picked up many times. From the 5' RACE reads, TCRdb called clonotypes with MiXCR, one entry per CDR3 protein. The sample contains approximately 600,000 distinct CDR3 sequences, under 8.5% of which appear only once. In addition, the sample was reused for a study of yellow fever vaccine responses in identical twins.

The specimen was PBMCs. The clonotype comes from a young woman in good health.

This chain's CDR3 is CSVPQKSNYGYTF. The CDR3 bases are TGCAGCGTTCCACAAAAATCTAACTATGGCTACACCTTC. The chain is built from TRBV29-1 and TRBJ1-2; D is unresolved. Germline V gene sequence: CDR1 SQVTM, CDR2 ANQGSEA. The CDR3 spans 13 residues. V dropped 5 bases and J dropped 0 bases, with 10 bases sitting between them.